This T cell receptor beta chain derives from a study of T-cell reconstitution after alpha-beta-depleted transplantation in children. General study results and limits: Several hundred expanded graft clones reportedly supplied alpha-beta T cells about two months after transplant. Newly produced T cells mostly provided counts and TCRbeta diversity after one year, as hyperexpanded clones declined.

To note about this clonotype: Its antigen is not known.

Germline loops: CDR1 SGHRS, CDR2 YFSETQ. Losses at the gene ends were 4 bases for V and 2 bases for J; bases not matched to a gene: 5. This CDR3 has 14 amino acids. Molecular barcoding with unique molecular identifiers was used for the TCRbeta library. TCRdb processed the PCR reads anew with MiXCR; each CDR3 protein has one entry. This table holds 350,000 to 500,000 distinct CDR3 sequences, roughly 44% found once. The V call is TRBV5-1, the J call TRBJ2-5, with TRBD1 matching 7 bases. This receptor was obtained from a girl aged 2-10 years with aplastic anemia, due to receive a stem cell transplant. This specimen was PBMCs, taken before TCRalphabeta/CD19-depleted stem cell transplant. The CDR3 DNA reads as TGCGCCAGCAGCATGGGACAGACTCAAGAGACCCAGTACTTC. Protein sequence: CASSMGQTQETQYF.